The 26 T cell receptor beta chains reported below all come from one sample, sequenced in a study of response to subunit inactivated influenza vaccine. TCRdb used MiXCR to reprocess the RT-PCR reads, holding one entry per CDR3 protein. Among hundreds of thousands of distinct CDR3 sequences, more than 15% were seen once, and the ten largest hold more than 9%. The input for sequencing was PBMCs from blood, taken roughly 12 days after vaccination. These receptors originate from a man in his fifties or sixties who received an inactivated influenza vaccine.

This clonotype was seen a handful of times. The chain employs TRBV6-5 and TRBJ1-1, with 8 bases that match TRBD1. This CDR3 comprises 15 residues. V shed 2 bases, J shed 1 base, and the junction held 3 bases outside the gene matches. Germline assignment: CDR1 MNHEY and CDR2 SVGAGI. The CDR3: CASSYKTGANTEAFF. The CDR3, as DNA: TGTGCCAGCAGTTACAAGACAGGGGCGAACACTGAAGCTTTCTTT.

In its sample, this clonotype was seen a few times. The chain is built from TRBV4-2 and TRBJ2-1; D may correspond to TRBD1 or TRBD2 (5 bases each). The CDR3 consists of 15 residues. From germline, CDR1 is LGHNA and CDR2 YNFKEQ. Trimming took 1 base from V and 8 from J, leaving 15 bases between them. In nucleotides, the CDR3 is TGTGCCAGCAGCCAAGGAGGGACGGCGGGTGATGAGCAGTTCTTC. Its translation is CASSQGGTAGDEQFF.

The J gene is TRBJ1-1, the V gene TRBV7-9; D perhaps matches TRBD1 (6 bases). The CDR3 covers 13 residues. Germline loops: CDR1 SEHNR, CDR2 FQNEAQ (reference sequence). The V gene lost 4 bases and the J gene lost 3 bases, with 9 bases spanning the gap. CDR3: CASSSGTYTEAFF. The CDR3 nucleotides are TGTGCCAGCAGCTCCGGGACATACACTGAAGCTTTCTTT.

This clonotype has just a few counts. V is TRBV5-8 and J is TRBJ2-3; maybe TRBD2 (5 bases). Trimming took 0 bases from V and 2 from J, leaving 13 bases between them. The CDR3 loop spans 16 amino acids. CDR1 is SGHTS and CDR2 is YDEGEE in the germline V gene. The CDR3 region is CASSLVLGSYTDTQYF. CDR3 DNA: TGTGCCAGCAGCTTGGTGTTGGGGAGTTACACAGATACGCAGTATTTT. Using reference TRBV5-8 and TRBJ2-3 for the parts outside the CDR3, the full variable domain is EAGVTQSPTHLIKTRGQQATLRCSPISGHTSVYWYQQALGLGLQFLLWYDEGEERNRGNFPPRFSGRQFPNYSSELNVNALELEDSALYLCASSLVLGSYTDTQYFGPGTRLTVL.

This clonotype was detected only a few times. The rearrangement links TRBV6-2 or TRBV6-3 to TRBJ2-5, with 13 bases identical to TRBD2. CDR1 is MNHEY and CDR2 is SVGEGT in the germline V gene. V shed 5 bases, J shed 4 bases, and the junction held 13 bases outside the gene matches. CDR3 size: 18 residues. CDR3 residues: CASSKGTSGTWWGETQYF. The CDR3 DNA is TGTGCCAGCAGTAAAGGGACTAGCGGGACCTGGTGGGGAGAGACCCAGTACTTC.

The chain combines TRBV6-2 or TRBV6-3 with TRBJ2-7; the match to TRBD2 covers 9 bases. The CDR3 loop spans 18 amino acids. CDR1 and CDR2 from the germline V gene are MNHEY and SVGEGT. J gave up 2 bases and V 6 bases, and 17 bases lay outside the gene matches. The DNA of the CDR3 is TGTGCCAGCAGCCTCGGTGCGGCGGGAGGGCGCCCTACCTACGAGCAGTACTTC. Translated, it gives CASSLGAAGGRPTYEQYF.

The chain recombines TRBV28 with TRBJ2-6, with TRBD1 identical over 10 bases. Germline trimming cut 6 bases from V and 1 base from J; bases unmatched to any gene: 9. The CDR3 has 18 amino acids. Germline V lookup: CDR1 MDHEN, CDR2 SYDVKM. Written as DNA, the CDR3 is TGTGCCAGCAGCCTAGCAAGACAGGGGGCTTCTGGGGCCAACGTCCTGACTTTC. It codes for CASSLARQGASGANVLTF.

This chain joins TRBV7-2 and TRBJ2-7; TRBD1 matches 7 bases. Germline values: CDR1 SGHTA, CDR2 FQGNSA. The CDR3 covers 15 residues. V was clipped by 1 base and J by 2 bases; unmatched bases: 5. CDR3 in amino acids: CASSLGTGQTYEQYF. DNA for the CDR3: TGTGCCAGCAGCTTAGGGACGGGACAGACCTACGAGCAGTACTTC.

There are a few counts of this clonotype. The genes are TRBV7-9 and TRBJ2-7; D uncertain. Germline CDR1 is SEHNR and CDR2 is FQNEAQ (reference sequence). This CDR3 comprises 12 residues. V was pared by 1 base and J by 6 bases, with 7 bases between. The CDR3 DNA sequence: TGTGCCAGCAGCTTAGTGGTTGGCGAGCAGTACTTC. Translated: CASSLVVGEQYF.

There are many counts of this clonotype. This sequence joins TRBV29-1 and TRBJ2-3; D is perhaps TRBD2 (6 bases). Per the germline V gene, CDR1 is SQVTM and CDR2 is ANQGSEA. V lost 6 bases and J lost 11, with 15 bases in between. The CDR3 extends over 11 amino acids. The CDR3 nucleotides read TGCAGCGTCGGCGGACTAAGGGGGCAGTATTTT. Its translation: CSVGGLRGQYF.

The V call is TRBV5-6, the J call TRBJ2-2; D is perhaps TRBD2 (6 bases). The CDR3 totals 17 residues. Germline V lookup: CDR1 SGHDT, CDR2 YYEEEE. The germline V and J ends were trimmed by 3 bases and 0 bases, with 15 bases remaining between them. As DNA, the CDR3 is TGTGCCAGCAGCTCGGACTACCTACTAGCGAACACCGGGGAGCTGTTTTTT. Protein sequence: CASSSDYLLANTGELFF.

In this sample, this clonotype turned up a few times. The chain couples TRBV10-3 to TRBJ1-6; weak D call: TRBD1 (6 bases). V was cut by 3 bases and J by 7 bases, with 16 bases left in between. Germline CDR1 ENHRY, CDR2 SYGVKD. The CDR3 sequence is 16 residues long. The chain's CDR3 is CAISEGRGSGNSPLHF. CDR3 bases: TGTGCCATCAGTGAAGGCAGGGGCTCTGGGAATTCACCCCTCCACTTT.

Here the CDR3 reads CAWSPSVVGDTQYF. In DNA, the CDR3 is TGTGCCTGGAGCCCCTCGGTAGTAGGTGATACGCAGTATTTT. This chain joins TRBV30 and TRBJ2-3; D is unresolved. This CDR3 spans 14 amino acids. Germline loops: CDR1 GTSNPN, CDR2 SVGIG (reference sequence). V was clipped by 3 bases and J by 6 bases, with 16 bases between them.

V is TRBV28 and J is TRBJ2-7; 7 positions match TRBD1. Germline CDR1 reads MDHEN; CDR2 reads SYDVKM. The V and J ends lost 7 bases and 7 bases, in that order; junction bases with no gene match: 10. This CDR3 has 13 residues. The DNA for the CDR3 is TGTGCCAGCACACAGGGGCCCCTTCCTGAGCAGTACTTC. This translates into CASTQGPLPEQYF.

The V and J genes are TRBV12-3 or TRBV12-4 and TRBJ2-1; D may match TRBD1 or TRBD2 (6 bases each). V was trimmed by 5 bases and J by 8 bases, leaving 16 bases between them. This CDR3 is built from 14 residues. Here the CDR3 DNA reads TGTGCCAGCAGTGTGGAATTGGGGGGCCATGAGCAGTTCTTC. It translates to CASSVELGGHEQFF.

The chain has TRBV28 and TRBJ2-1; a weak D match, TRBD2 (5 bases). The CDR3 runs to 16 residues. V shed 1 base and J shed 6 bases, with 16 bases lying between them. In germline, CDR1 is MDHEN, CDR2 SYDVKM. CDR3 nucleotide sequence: TGTGCCAGCAGTTTATACGTCCAGCCGGCGGGCAATGAGCAGTTCTTC. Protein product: CASSLYVQPAGNEQFF. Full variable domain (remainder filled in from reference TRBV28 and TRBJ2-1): DVKVTQSSRYLVKRTGEKVFLECVQDMDHENMFWYRQDPGLGLRLIYFSYDVKMKEKGDIPEGYSVSREKKERFSLILESASTNQTSMYLCASSLYVQPAGNEQFFGPGTRLTVL.

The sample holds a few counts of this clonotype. CDR3: CASSQTSSGGSYEQYF. In DNA, the CDR3 is TGTGCCAGCAGCCAAACCTCTAGCGGGGGATCCTACGAGCAGTACTTC. This chain uses TRBV7-9 with TRBJ2-7; 10 bases fit TRBD2. Trimming at V came to 5 bases and at J to 1 base, leaving 8 bases not matched to a gene. CDR3 length equals 16 residues. Germline CDR1 is SEHNR and CDR2 is FQNEAQ (reference sequence).

CDR3 loop: CSVEVHANTGELFF. The DNA for the CDR3 is TGCAGCGTTGAAGTACACGCGAACACCGGGGAGCTGTTTTTT. The chain joins TRBV29-1 to TRBJ2-2; D unresolved. With 1 base removed from V and 0 bases from J, the gap between germline ends came to 6 bases. The germline CDR1 and CDR2 sequences are SQVTM and ANQGSEA. CDR3 length: 14 residues.

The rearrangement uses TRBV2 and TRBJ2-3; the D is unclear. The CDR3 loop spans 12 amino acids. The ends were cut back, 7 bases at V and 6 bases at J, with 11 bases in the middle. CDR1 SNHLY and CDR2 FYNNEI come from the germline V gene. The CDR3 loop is CASTSLVDTQYF. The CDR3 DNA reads TGTGCCAGCACCTCTTTGGTCGATACGCAGTATTTT.

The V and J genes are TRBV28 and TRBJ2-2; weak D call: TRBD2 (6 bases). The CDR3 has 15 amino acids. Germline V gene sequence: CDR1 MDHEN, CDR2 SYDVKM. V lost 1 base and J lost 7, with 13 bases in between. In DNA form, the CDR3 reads TGTGCCAGCAGTTTATACAACAGGAGGGTCGGGGAGCTGTTTTTT. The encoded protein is CASSLYNRRVGELFF.

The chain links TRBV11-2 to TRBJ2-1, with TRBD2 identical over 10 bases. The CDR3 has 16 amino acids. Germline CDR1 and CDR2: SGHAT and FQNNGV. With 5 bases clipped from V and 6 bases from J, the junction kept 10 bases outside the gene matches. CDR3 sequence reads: CASSRYLAGVANEQFF. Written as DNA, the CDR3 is TGTGCCAGCAGCCGCTACCTAGCGGGAGTTGCCAATGAGCAGTTCTTC.

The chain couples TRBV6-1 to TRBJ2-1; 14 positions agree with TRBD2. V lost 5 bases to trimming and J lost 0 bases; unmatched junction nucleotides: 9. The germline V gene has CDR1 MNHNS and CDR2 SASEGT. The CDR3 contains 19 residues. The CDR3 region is CASSPGLAGGWSSYNEQFF. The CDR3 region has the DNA TGTGCCAGCAGTCCCGGACTAGCGGGAGGTTGGAGCTCCTACAATGAGCAGTTCTTC.

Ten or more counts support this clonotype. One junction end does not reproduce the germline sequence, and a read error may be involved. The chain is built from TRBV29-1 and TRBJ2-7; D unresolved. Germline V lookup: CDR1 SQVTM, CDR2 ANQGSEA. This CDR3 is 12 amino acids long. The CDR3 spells CSVERAGYGQYF. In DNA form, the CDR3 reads TGCAGCGTTGAAAGGGCCGGGTACGGGCAGTACTTC.

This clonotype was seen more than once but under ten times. CDR3 amino acids: CSSLAGGPVWDQETQYF. The CDR3 coding sequence is TGCAGTTCCTTAGCGGGAGGGCCCGTTTGGGACCAAGAGACCCAGTACTTC. The chain combines TRBV20-1 with TRBJ2-5; 11 positions agree with TRBD2. V lost 8 bases and J lost 0; bases outside the gene matches: 14. This CDR3 has 17 residues. Germline V lookup: CDR1 DFQATT, CDR2 SNEGSKA (reference sequence).

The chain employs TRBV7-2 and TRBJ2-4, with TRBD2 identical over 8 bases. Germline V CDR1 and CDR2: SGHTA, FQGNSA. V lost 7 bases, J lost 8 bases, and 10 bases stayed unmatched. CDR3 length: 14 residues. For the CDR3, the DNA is TGTGCCAGCAACCCGACGGGGGGGGCAGACATTCAGTACTTC. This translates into CASNPTGGADIQYF.

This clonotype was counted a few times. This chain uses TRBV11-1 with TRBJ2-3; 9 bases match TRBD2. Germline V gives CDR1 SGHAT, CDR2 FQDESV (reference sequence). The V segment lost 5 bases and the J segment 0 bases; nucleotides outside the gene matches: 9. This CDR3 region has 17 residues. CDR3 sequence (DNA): TGTGCCAGCAGCAGAAGGACTAGCGTGTATAGCACAGATACGCAGTATTTT. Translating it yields CASSRRTSVYSTDTQYF.